This T cell receptor (beta chain) was retrieved from a study of response to subunit inactivated influenza vaccine. TCRdb passed the RT-PCR reads through MiXCR, listing each CDR3 protein once. The table records some 570,000 distinct CDR3 sequences, about 11% of them present only once. V lost 7 bases to trimming and J lost 6 bases, with 22 bases between them. CDR3 length equals 16 residues. Germline loops: CDR1 ENHRY, CDR2 SYGVKD. The data also belong to a second study, concerning T cells expressing NK-cell markers. That source reports: The cDNA for TCR beta came from 5'RACE template switching with UMIs. Researchers report these clonotypes also headed the CD3+CD56-NKG2C+ fraction in four donors.

This clonotype was obtained from a man in his fifties or sixties who received an inactivated influenza vaccine. The chain employs TRBV10-3 and TRBJ2-1, with D perhaps given as TRBD1 or TRBD2 (6 bases each). The material sequenced was PBMCs from blood, taken on the day of vaccination. The CDR3 sequence: CAINRGGGRNTNEQFF. DNA for the CDR3: TGTGCCATCAACCGCGGAGGGGGTCGGAACACCAATGAGCAGTTCTTC.